The rows below give T cell receptor beta chains drawn from one sample of a study of blood T cell repertoires in COVID-19. The table came from immunoSEQ multiplex PCR; TCRdb's copy has only in-frame clones and leaves some out. The repertoire includes hundreds of thousands of clones, more than 75% of them detected once, and approximately 0.93% sits in the top ten. Sequencing was carried out using PBMCs or T cells enriched from blood (not recorded which). The receptor set was obtained from a woman younger than 45 who had recovered from COVID-19. Both conserved end residues are part of each CDR3. A D gene is named only where the DNA matches it firmly. Clone size, where shown, is once, few, many, or a class for clones that have expanded.

v_gene: TRBV3-1/TRBV3-2; len: 14; d_gene: -; abundance: -; j_gene: TRBJ1-3; CDR3nt: TGTGCCAGCAGCCCCCTCCACGCGGGAAACACCATATATTTT; CDR3aa: CASSPLHAGNTIYF
v_gene: TRBV19; len: 17; d_gene: -; abundance: once; j_gene: TRBJ1-2; CDR3nt: TGTGCCAGTAGTACGCGACACGTCGGAATCATTAACTATGGCTACACCTTC; CDR3aa: CASSTRHVGIINYGYTF
v_gene: TRBV6-5; len: 15; d_gene: -; abundance: -; j_gene: TRBJ1-5; CDR3nt: TGTGCCAGCTCGGGGGGTGTGGTAGGCAATCAGCCCCAGCATTTT; CDR3aa: CASSGGVVGNQPQHF
v_gene: TRBV10-3; len: 13; d_gene: TRBD1; abundance: -; j_gene: TRBJ1-6; CDR3nt: TGTGCCACTACCGGGACAGGGATGTCACCCCTCCACTTT; CDR3aa: CATTGTGMSPLHF
v_gene: TRBV5-1; len: 13; d_gene: -; abundance: -; j_gene: TRBJ1-1; CDR3nt: TGCGCCAGCAGTTCTGACAAGAACACTGAAGCTTTCTTT; CDR3aa: CASSSDKNTEAFF
v_gene: TRBV6-4; len: 16; d_gene: TRBD2; abundance: -; j_gene: TRBJ2-3; CDR3nt: TGTGCCAGCAGTGACAGCGCTAGCGGGGGGTCAGATACGCAGTATTTT; CDR3aa: CASSDSASGGSDTQYF
v_gene: TRBV11-2; len: 16; d_gene: TRBD1; abundance: -; j_gene: TRBJ2-2; CDR3nt: TGTGCCAGCAGCTCCCGGGACAGGAGCTACACCGGGGAGCTGTTTTTT; CDR3aa: CASSSRDRSYTGELFF
v_gene: TRBV7-2; len: 15; d_gene: TRBD2; abundance: -; j_gene: TRBJ2-5; CDR3nt: TGTGCCAGCAGCTCGCGTTTTAGCGGGCAAGAGACCCAGTACTTC; CDR3aa: CASSSRFSGQETQYF
v_gene: TRBV19; len: 15; d_gene: -; abundance: -; j_gene: TRBJ2-1; CDR3nt: TGTGCCAGTAGCTATAACGGGGGAGCCTACAATGAGCAGTTCTTC; CDR3aa: CASSYNGGAYNEQFF
v_gene: TRBV23-1; len: 17; d_gene: TRBD2; abundance: -; j_gene: TRBJ2-3; CDR3nt: TGCGCCAGCAGTCAGGCGACTAGCGGGGGGGCGTCAGATACGCAGTATTTT; CDR3aa: CASSQATSGGASDTQYF
v_gene: TRBV9; len: 15; d_gene: -; abundance: -; j_gene: TRBJ1-2; CDR3nt: TGTGCCAGCAGCGTAGTAAACCTTGAGGGCTATGGCTACACCTTC; CDR3aa: CASSVVNLEGYGYTF
v_gene: TRBV19; len: 13; d_gene: TRBD1; abundance: once; j_gene: TRBJ2-5; CDR3nt: TGTGCCAGTAGCCCGGGACAGCAAGAGACCCAGTACTTC; CDR3aa: CASSPGQQETQYF
v_gene: TRBV6-1; len: 14; d_gene: -; abundance: -; j_gene: TRBJ2-4; CDR3nt: TGTGCCAGCAGTGAAGGGACCGGGAAAGGAGTTCAGTACTTC; CDR3aa: CASSEGTGKGVQYF
v_gene: TRBV19; len: 16; d_gene: TRBD1; abundance: once; j_gene: TRBJ2-1; CDR3nt: TGTGCCAGTAGTAATCGAGACCGGGACAGCACTAATGAGCAGTTCTTC; CDR3aa: CASSNRDRDSTNEQFF
v_gene: TRBV7-6; len: 15; d_gene: -; abundance: few; j_gene: TRBJ1-5; CDR3nt: TGTGCCAGCAGCTTAGGAGGGAGGGGAGTTCAGCCCCAGCATTTT; CDR3aa: CASSLGGRGVQPQHF
v_gene: TRBV12-5; len: 11; d_gene: -; abundance: -; j_gene: TRBJ1-2; CDR3nt: TGTGCTAGTGGTTTGGGCGGTGGCTACACCTTC; CDR3aa: CASGLGGGYTF
v_gene: TRBV5-1; len: 16; d_gene: TRBD2; abundance: -; j_gene: TRBJ2-5; CDR3nt: TGCGCCAGCAGCTCAGGACTAGCGGGGCGGCAAGAGACCCAGTACTTC; CDR3aa: CASSSGLAGRQETQYF
v_gene: TRBV10-2; len: 15; d_gene: TRBD2; abundance: -; j_gene: TRBJ2-2; CDR3nt: TGCGCCAGCACTGGACTAGCGGGGGGGACCGGGGAGCTGTTTTTT; CDR3aa: CASTGLAGGTGELFF
v_gene: TRBV2; len: 15; d_gene: TRBD2; abundance: -; j_gene: TRBJ2-7; CDR3nt: TGTGCCAGCAGGGAAATTACTAGCGGGGTGGGCGAGCAGTACTTC; CDR3aa: CASREITSGVGEQYF
v_gene: TRBV3-1/TRBV3-2; len: 13; d_gene: -; abundance: -; j_gene: TRBJ2-5; CDR3nt: TGTGCCAGCAGCCAAGGGCAGGTAGGGACCCAGTACTTC; CDR3aa: CASSQGQVGTQYF
v_gene: TRBV6-2/TRBV6-3; len: 14; d_gene: TRBD1; abundance: once; j_gene: TRBJ1-5; CDR3nt: TGTGCCAGCAGTTATCTAGGGGGCGGGCAGCCCCAGCATTTT; CDR3aa: CASSYLGGGQPQHF
v_gene: TRBV18; len: 15; d_gene: TRBD1; abundance: -; j_gene: TRBJ1-3; CDR3nt: TGTGCCAGCTCAGCCCCACAGGGGGCGGGAAACACCATATATTTT; CDR3aa: CASSAPQGAGNTIYF
v_gene: TRBV2; len: 14; d_gene: -; abundance: -; j_gene: TRBJ2-7; CDR3nt: TGTGCCAGCACCCTTAGGACAGCAACGGGAGAGCAGTACTTC; CDR3aa: CASTLRTATGEQYF
v_gene: TRBV4-1; len: 16; d_gene: -; abundance: -; j_gene: TRBJ1-3; CDR3nt: TGCGCCAGCAGCCAACCAAGGACAAGCTCTGGAAACACCATATATTTT; CDR3aa: CASSQPRTSSGNTIYF
v_gene: TRBV18; len: 16; d_gene: TRBD1; abundance: -; j_gene: TRBJ2-4; CDR3nt: TGTGCCAGCTCGGTTCGCGCTGGGACAGATCAAAACATTCAGTACTTC; CDR3aa: CASSVRAGTDQNIQYF
v_gene: TRBV5-8; len: 15; d_gene: TRBD1; abundance: -; j_gene: TRBJ1-1; CDR3nt: TGTGCCAGCAGCTTAGGTGACAGGGAGGACACTGAAGCTTTCTTT; CDR3aa: CASSLGDREDTEAFF
v_gene: TRBV5-1; len: 15; d_gene: TRBD1; abundance: -; j_gene: TRBJ1-2; CDR3nt: TGCGCCAGCACCGAGGGACAGGGAGAAAACTATGGCTACACCTTC; CDR3aa: CASTEGQGENYGYTF
v_gene: TRBV28; len: 14; d_gene: -; abundance: -; j_gene: TRBJ2-1; CDR3nt: TGTGCCAGCAGTTTGTGGTCCGAGGTTAATGAGCAGTTCTTC; CDR3aa: CASSLWSEVNEQFF
v_gene: TRBV11-2; len: 16; d_gene: TRBD1; abundance: -; j_gene: TRBJ1-4; CDR3nt: TGTGCCAGCAGCTTTGGTGGGAGGACAGGGGGCGAAAAACTGTTTTTT; CDR3aa: CASSFGGRTGGEKLFF
v_gene: TRBV5-6; len: 11; d_gene: -; abundance: few; j_gene: TRBJ2-7; CDR3nt: TGTGCCAGCAGCTTCCTTCGGGAGCAGTACTTC; CDR3aa: CASSFLREQYF
v_gene: TRBV4-1; len: 16; d_gene: -; abundance: once; j_gene: TRBJ1-3; CDR3nt: TGCGCCAGCAGCCCAGTTAGACAGAACTCTGGAAACACCATATATTTT; CDR3aa: CASSPVRQNSGNTIYF